Presented here are 23 T cell receptor beta chains from one specimen sequenced in a study of shared clonotypes between healthy human individuals. The protocol was immunoSEQ multiplex PCR, while the TCRdb copy is restricted to in-frame clones and leaves out a portion. The profile covers some 1 million clones, with 70% to 80% appearing a single time and approximately 1.5% taken by the ten largest. Sequencing was done on a sample of memory CD4+ T cells sorted from blood. The subset: CD45RA-negative fraction. All receptors derive from a man aged 18 to 29 in good health.

The genes are TRBV6-1 and TRBJ1-2; D is possibly TRBD1 (5 bases). The CDR3 totals 13 residues. V shed 7 bases and J shed 4 bases, with 13 bases lying between them. Germline V gene sequence: CDR1 MNHNS, CDR2 SASEGT. The CDR3 spells CASTPGVTYGYTF. In DNA, the CDR3 is TGTGCCAGCACTCCGGGGGTTACCTATGGCTACACCTTC.

The chain uses TRBV25-1 and TRBJ1-1; 7 nucleotides align to TRBD1. V trimming: 3 bases; J trimming: 10 bases; junction bases outside the gene matches: 14. The CDR3 consists of 15 residues. The germline CDR1 and CDR2 sequences are MGHDK and SYGVNS. CDR3 loop: CASSDTKDRLRVAFF. The CDR3 DNA reads TGTGCCAGCAGTGACACAAAGGACAGGCTGAGGGTAGCTTTCTTT. The variable domain in full, with the rest retrieved from reference TRBV25-1 and TRBJ1-1, is EADIYQTPRYLVIGTGKKITLECSQTMGHDKMYWYQQDPGMELHLIHYSYGVNSTEKGDLSSESTVSRIRTEHFPLTLESARPSHTSQYLCASSDTKDRLRVAFFGQGTRLTVV.

The genes are TRBV5-4 and TRBJ1-2; D unclear. This CDR3 spans 15 amino acids. Germline V gene lookup returns CDR1 SGHNT and CDR2 YYREEE (reference sequence). V was shortened by 0 bases and J by 3 bases, with 12 bases between the two germline ends. This CDR3 is CASSLGRGPDYGYTF. In nucleotides, the CDR3 is TGTGCCAGCAGCTTGGGGAGAGGGCCGGACTATGGCTACACCTTC.

The CDR3: CASSPDSLETQYF. The CDR3 DNA follows: TGTGCCAGCAGCCCGGACTCACTAGAGACCCAGTACTTC. The chain is built from TRBV5-4 and TRBJ2-5; D is perhaps TRBD2 (5 bases). CDR1 SGHNT and CDR2 YYREEE come from the germline V gene (reference sequence). The length of the CDR3 is 13 residues. Trimming took off 4 bases at V and 4 bases at J, with 11 bases between the two ends.

Concerning this clone: The same CDR3 arises from other DNA sequences in this sample as well. In nucleotides, the CDR3 is TGTGCCAGCTCACCACCGCCCCGGGAGACCCAGTACTTC. This gives the protein CASSPPPRETQYF. This chain connects TRBV18 to TRBJ2-5; no reliable D call. The germline CDR1 and CDR2 sequences are KGHSH and LQKENI. The germline V and J ends were trimmed by 0 bases and 5 bases, with 7 bases remaining between them. The CDR3 spans 13 residues.

This chain links TRBV9 with TRBJ1-2, with D tentatively TRBD1 (6 bases). The CDR3 spans 13 residues. CDR1 is SGDLS and CDR2 is YYNGEE in the germline V gene. The V end lost 4 bases, the J end lost 6 bases, and 13 bases lay between the germline ends. CDR3: CASSFRQAHGYTF. The CDR3 bases are TGTGCCAGCAGCTTCCGACAGGCCCATGGCTACACCTTC.

This clone was seen a handful of times. Other nucleotide sequences from this sample produce the same CDR3. This chain links TRBV9 with TRBJ1-1; TRBD1 matches 11 bases. V lost 2 bases, J lost 3 bases, and 3 bases stayed unmatched. The germline CDR1 and CDR2 sequences are SGDLS and YYNGEE. This CDR3 comprises 15 residues. CDR3: CASSVGQGADTEAFF. The CDR3 nucleotides are TGTGCCAGCAGCGTTGGACAGGGGGCAGACACTGAAGCTTTCTTT. The entire variable domain, with the rest obtained from reference TRBV9 and TRBJ1-1, is as follows: DSGVTQTPKHLITATGQRVTLRCSPRSGDLSVYWYQQSLDQGLQFLIQYYNGEERAKGNILERFSAQQFPDLHSELNLSSLELGDSALYFCASSVGQGADTEAFFGQGTRLTVV.

V usage is TRBV29-1 and J usage is TRBJ2-7; D call uncertain. Germline V gene data show CDR1 as SQVTM and CDR2 as ANQGSEA. V lost 6 bases and J lost 0, with 6 bases in between. The CDR3 length is 11 residues. CDR3 protein: CSVVSSYEQYF. CDR3 bases: TGCAGCGTGGTTAGCTCCTACGAGCAGTACTTC.

V and J are TRBV6-1 and TRBJ2-5; TRBD2 matches at 10 bases. CDR1 is MNHNS, CDR2 SASEGT, per germline. The CDR3 has 14 amino acids. The ends lost 10 bases at V and 5 bases at J; junction bases unmatched: 10. The CDR3 loop is CATHRLAGVETQYF. For the CDR3, the DNA is TGTGCCACCCACCGACTAGCGGGTGTCGAGACCCAGTACTTC.

V gene TRBV5-6 combines with J gene TRBJ1-1; D call uncertain. CDR1 is SGHDT, CDR2 YYEEEE, per germline. The V gene lost 2 bases and the J gene lost 1 base, with 15 bases spanning the gap. The CDR3 length is 16 residues. The CDR3: CASSFMGSGSNTEAFF. In nucleotides, the CDR3 is TGTGCCAGCAGCTTTATGGGATCCGGGTCGAACACTGAAGCTTTCTTT.

V usage is TRBV28 and J usage is TRBJ2-7; D perhaps matches TRBD2 (5 bases). Trimming pared 6 bases from V and 5 bases from J, leaving 14 bases between. CDR1 is MDHEN and CDR2 is SYDVKM in the germline V gene. The length of the CDR3 is 13 residues. CDR3 region: CASSIGVVHEQYF. CDR3 DNA sequence: TGTGCCAGCAGCATCGGGGTTGTGCACGAGCAGTACTTC. The whole variable domain, filled in from reference TRBV28 and TRBJ2-7, reads DVKVTQSSRYLVKRTGEKVFLECVQDMDHENMFWYRQDPGLGLRLIYFSYDVKMKEKGDIPEGYSVSREKKERFSLILESASTNQTSMYLCASSIGVVHEQYFGPGTRLTVT.

This clone was detected only once. J is TRBJ2-2 and V is TRBV19; 8 bases fit TRBD2. Germline-derived CDR1 and CDR2 are LNHDA and SQIVND (reference sequence). This CDR3 is built from 17 residues. With V trimmed by 4 bases and J by 2 bases, 9 bases remained unmatched. The CDR3 DNA reads as TGTGCCAGTAGTACCCCGGGGGGGGCGGCTAACACCGGGGAGCTGTTTTTT. The encoded protein is CASSTPGGAANTGELFF.

V and J are TRBV29-1 and TRBJ2-7, with 12 nucleotides matching TRBD2. The length of the CDR3 is 15 residues. Germline V gene data show CDR1 as SQVTM and CDR2 as ANQGSEA. The V and J ends lost 1 base and 0 bases, in that order; junction bases with no gene match: 1. CDR3 in amino acids: CSVEGTSGDSYEQYF. Here the CDR3 DNA reads TGCAGCGTTGAAGGGACTAGCGGGGACTCCTACGAGCAGTACTTC.

The chain carries TRBV19 and TRBJ2-4; the match to TRBD2 covers 8 bases. This CDR3 comprises 17 residues. Trimming cost V 2 bases and J 6 bases; bases outside gene matches: 12. Germline V CDR1 and CDR2: LNHDA, SQIVND (reference sequence). Here the CDR3 reads CASSIFTTSEGLNIQYF. CDR3 bases: TGTGCCAGTAGTATATTCACGACTAGCGAGGGACTAAACATTCAGTACTTC. Filled out from reference TRBV19 and TRBJ2-4, the complete variable domain reads DGGITQSPKYLFRKEGQNVTLSCEQNLNHDAMYWYRQDPGQGLRLIYYSQIVNDFQKGDIAEGYSVSREKKESFPLTVTSAQKNPTAFYLCASSIFTTSEGLNIQYFGAGTRLSVL.

V usage is TRBV2 and J usage is TRBJ2-7, with 12 bases fitting TRBD1. The CDR3 is 15 amino acids. The J segment lost 2 bases and the V segment lost 4 bases, leaving 3 bases of the junction unmatched. CDR1 is SNHLY and CDR2 is FYNNEI in the germline V gene. DNA of the CDR3: TGTGCCAGCAGTGGGGACAGGGGGCCCACCTACGAGCAGTACTTC. The encoded protein is CASSGDRGPTYEQYF.

V usage is TRBV2 and J usage is TRBJ2-3; TRBD2 aligns across 9 bases. This CDR3 is 16 amino acids long. CDR1 and CDR2 (germline): SNHLY, FYNNEI. Trimming took 2 bases from V and 2 from J; bases not matched to a gene: 5. CDR3 protein: CASSEQRGVPTDTQYF. The DNA for the CDR3 is TGTGCCAGCAGTGAACAGCGGGGGGTCCCCACAGATACGCAGTATTTT.

Written as DNA, the CDR3 is TGCGCCAGCAGCCAAGAGGGAACGGGATTGGACTACAATGAGCAGTTCTTC. Its translation is CASSQEGTGLDYNEQFF. The chain is built from TRBV4-3 and TRBJ2-1; D is possibly TRBD2 (5 bases). This CDR3 contains 17 residues. Trimming cost V 0 bases and J 3 bases, with 15 bases left between them. Germline V gene lookup returns CDR1 LGHNA and CDR2 YSLEER.

The chain links TRBV2 to TRBJ2-6; tentatively, D is TRBD2 (6 bases). V gave up 5 bases and J gave up 4 bases, with 9 bases separating them. Germline V CDR1 and CDR2: SNHLY, FYNNEI. CDR3 size: 14 residues. The CDR3: CASSRETGANVLTF. For the CDR3, the DNA is TGTGCCAGCAGTCGGGAGACAGGGGCCAACGTCCTGACTTTC.

This clone was counted a few times. This rearrangement joins TRBV11-2 to TRBJ2-2, with TRBD2 as a possible D gene (5 bases). The germline V gene encodes CDR1 SGHAT and CDR2 FQNNGV. V gave up 1 base and J gave up 3 bases, with 9 bases separating them. The CDR3 is 15 amino acids. The CDR3 coding sequence is TGTGCCAGCAGCTTAGCGGGAATAGACACCGGGGAGCTGTTTTTT. This encodes CASSLAGIDTGELFF.

The V and J genes are TRBV25-1 and TRBJ2-2, with TRBD1 matching over 10 bases. CDR3 length: 16 amino acids. CDR1 MGHDK and CDR2 SYGVNS come from the germline V gene. With 3 bases clipped from V and 3 bases from J, the junction kept 4 bases outside the gene matches. Written as DNA, the CDR3 is TGTGCCAGCAGTGATTCGGGGACAGGGGACACCGGGGAGCTGTTTTTT. This translates into CASSDSGTGDTGELFF. Full variable domain (remainder filled in from reference TRBV25-1 and TRBJ2-2): EADIYQTPRYLVIGTGKKITLECSQTMGHDKMYWYQQDPGMELHLIHYSYGVNSTEKGDLSSESTVSRIRTEHFPLTLESARPSHTSQYLCASSDSGTGDTGELFFGEGSRLTVL.

This clone was counted between two and nine times. The chain has TRBV5-1 and TRBJ1-5; TRBD1 is a possible D gene (6 bases). Trimming stripped 4 bases from V and 9 bases from J, with 17 bases between. The length of the CDR3 is 14 residues. CDR1 is SGHRS and CDR2 is YFSETQ in the germline V gene. CDR3 DNA sequence: TGCGCCAGCAGCGAGGGACATAATCTAGGGCCCCAGCATTTT. Encoded protein: CASSEGHNLGPQHF.

The rearrangement joins TRBV19 to TRBJ2-5; D is tentatively TRBD1 or TRBD2 (6 bases each). V lost 0 bases to trimming and J lost 2 bases, with 10 bases between them. This CDR3 has 15 residues. Germline V gene lookup returns CDR1 LNHDA and CDR2 SQIVND (reference sequence). CDR3 residues: CASSIERGLQETQYF. CDR3 nucleotides: TGTGCCAGTAGTATAGAACGGGGGCTACAAGAGACCCAGTACTTC. The complete variable domain, with remaining parts taken from reference TRBV19 and TRBJ2-5, reads DGGITQSPKYLFRKEGQNVTLSCEQNLNHDAMYWYRQDPGQGLRLIYYSQIVNDFQKGDIAEGYSVSREKKESFPLTVTSAQKNPTAFYLCASSIERGLQETQYFGPGTRLLVL.

This chain uses TRBV30 with TRBJ2-1; 7 bases are a match to TRBD2. The CDR3 loop spans 16 amino acids. Germline V gives CDR1 GTSNPN, CDR2 SVGIG (reference sequence). J lost 4 bases, V lost 3 bases, and 12 bases had no gene match. The CDR3 nucleotides read TGTGCCTGGAGGGCCAGACTAGCATCGGATTACAATGAGCAGTTCTTC. Amino acids: CAWRARLASDYNEQFF.